The present T cell receptor beta chain was sequenced within a study of blood T cell repertoires in COVID-19. Assay used: immunoSEQ multiplex PCR; TCRdb lists only in-frame clones, some missing. The data show about 370,000 clones, approximately 90% seen once. Cohort placement rested on clinical history that participants reported themselves. V lost 5 bases, J lost 4 bases, and 7 bases stayed unmatched. Per germline, CDR1 SEHNR and CDR2 FQNEAQ (reference sequence). The CDR3 consists of 15 residues. J is TRBJ1-1 and V is TRBV7-9; TRBD1 matches at 10 bases. This TCR was recovered from a woman aged 40 to 50 who had been exposed to COVID-19. Material: PBMCs or T cells enriched from blood (not recorded which). In nucleotides, the CDR3 is TGTGCCAGCAGCGGACAGGGACAGGGGAGCACTGAAGCTTTCTTT. Its protein is CASSGQGQGSTEAFF.